These 3 T cell receptor beta chains share one sample of origin, sequenced in a study of Graves' ophthalmopathy and Graves' hyperthyroidism. Amplification of the TCR beta CDR3 regions used RNA transcripts (as template). Second-round multiplex PCR came after a first-round RT-PCR that employed HTBI primers. TCRdb redid the calling of the multiplex PCR reads with MiXCR, one entry per CDR3 protein. The table has 500,000 to 700,000 distinct CDR3 sequences, 20% to 25% seen once; the top ten hold more than 5.5%. Material: peripheral blood. The origin of the receptors is a woman under 30 with stable Graves' hyperthyroidism. Some clones in this sample may be carry-over from other donors' samples.

On this clonotype itself: One base away lies a much larger clone, so this may be a sequencing read error. The chain carries TRBV6-5 and TRBJ2-6; D not certain. The CDR3 sequence is 14 residues long. Germline CDR1 and CDR2: MNHEY and SVGAGI. Written as DNA, the CDR3 is TGTGCCATCAGTTCATCCTTACCCGTCCATGTCCTGACTTTC. It codes for CAISSSLPVHVLTF.

The rearrangement joins TRBV6-2 or TRBV6-3 to TRBJ2-2; TRBD2 agrees at 14 bases. V gave up 7 bases and J gave up 5 bases; unmatched junction bases: 15. The CDR3 has 19 amino acids. Germline V gene data show CDR1 as MNHEY and CDR2 as SVGEGT. CDR3 sequence: CASTRSRLAGGLWTGELFF. Written as DNA, the CDR3 is TGTGCCAGCACGAGGTCGAGACTAGCGGGGGGGCTCTGGACCGGGGAGCTGTTTTTT.

This clonotype was counted ten times or more. This sequence joins TRBV3-1 and TRBJ2-2, with D possibly TRBD2 on 5 matching bases. V was pared by 2 bases and J by 4 bases, with 11 bases between. Germline V gives CDR1 LGHDT, CDR2 YNNKEL (reference sequence). The CDR3 is made up of 15 amino acids. CDR3 nucleotides: TGTGCCAGCAGCCAAAGAGGGAGTGGCACCGGGGAGCTGTTTTTT. Translating it yields CASSQRGSGTGELFF.